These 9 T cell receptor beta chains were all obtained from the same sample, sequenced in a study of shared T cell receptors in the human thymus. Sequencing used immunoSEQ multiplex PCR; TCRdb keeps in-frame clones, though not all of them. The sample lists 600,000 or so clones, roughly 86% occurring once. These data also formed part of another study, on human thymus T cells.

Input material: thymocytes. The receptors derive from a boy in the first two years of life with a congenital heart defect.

CDR3 region: CASRGNRVGNEQFF. The CDR3 DNA reads as TGTGCCAGCCGAGGGAACAGGGTTGGCAATGAGCAGTTCTTC. The gene calls are TRBV6-5 and TRBJ2-1; tentatively, D is TRBD1 (6 bases). The CDR3 totals 14 residues. CDR1 is MNHEY, CDR2 SVGAGI, per germline. Trimming pared 8 bases from V and 6 bases from J, leaving 17 bases between.

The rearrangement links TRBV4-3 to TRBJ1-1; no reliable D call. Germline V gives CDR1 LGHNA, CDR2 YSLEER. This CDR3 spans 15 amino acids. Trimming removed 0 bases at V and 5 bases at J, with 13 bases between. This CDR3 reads CASSQDGPEATEAFF. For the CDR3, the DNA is TGCGCCAGCAGCCAAGATGGGCCGGAGGCGACTGAAGCTTTCTTT.

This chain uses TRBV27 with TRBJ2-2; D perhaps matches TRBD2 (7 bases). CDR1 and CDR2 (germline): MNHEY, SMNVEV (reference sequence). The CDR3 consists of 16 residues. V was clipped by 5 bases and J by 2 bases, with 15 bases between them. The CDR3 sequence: CASSRAGHHNTGELFF. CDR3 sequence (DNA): TGTGCCAGCAGTCGAGCGGGACACCACAACACCGGGGAGCTGTTTTTT.

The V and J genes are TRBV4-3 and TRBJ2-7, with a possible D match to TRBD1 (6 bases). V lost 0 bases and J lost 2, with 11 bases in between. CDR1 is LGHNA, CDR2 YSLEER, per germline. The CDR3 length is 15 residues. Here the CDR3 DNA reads TGCGCCAGCAGCCAAGATTTGGACAGTACCTACGAGCAGTACTTC. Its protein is CASSQDLDSTYEQYF.

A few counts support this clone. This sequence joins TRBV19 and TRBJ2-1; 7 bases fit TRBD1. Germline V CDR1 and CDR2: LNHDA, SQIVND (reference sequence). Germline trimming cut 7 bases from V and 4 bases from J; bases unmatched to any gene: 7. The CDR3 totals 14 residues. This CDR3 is CASTVGGLYNEQFF. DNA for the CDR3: TGTGCCAGTACGGTAGGGGGCCTATACAATGAGCAGTTCTTC.

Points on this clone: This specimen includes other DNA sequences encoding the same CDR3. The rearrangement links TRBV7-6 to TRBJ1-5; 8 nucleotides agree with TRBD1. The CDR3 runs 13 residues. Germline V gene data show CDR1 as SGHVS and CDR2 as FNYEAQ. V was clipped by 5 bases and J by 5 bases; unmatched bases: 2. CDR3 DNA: TGTGCCAGCAGCCCGACAGGGGATCAGCCCCAGCATTTT. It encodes CASSPTGDQPQHF.

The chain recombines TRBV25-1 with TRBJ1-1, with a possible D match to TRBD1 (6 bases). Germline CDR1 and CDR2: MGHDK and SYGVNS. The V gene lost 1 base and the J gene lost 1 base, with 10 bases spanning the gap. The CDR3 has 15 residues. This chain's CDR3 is CASSESRQENTEAFF. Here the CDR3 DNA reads TGTGCCAGCAGTGAATCCAGACAGGAGAACACTGAAGCTTTCTTT.

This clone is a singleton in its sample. CDR3 bases: TGTGCCAGCAGCCCCTTGGAGGGTGGGGTTAGCGGGGCCCCGCGCAATGAGCAGTTCTTC. Its translation: CASSPLEGGVSGAPRNEQFF. This rearrangement joins TRBV7-8 to TRBJ2-1, with 8 bases fitting TRBD2. V shed 5 bases and J 6 bases; nucleotides not matched to a gene: 24. Germline values: CDR1 SGHVS, CDR2 FQNEAQ. The CDR3 length is 20 residues.

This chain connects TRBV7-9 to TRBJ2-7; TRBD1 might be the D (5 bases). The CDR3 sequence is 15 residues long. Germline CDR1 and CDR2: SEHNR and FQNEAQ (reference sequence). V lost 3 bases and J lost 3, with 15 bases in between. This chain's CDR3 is CASSFKGVRYYEQYF. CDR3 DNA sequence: TGTGCCAGCAGCTTTAAAGGGGTACGCTACTACGAGCAGTACTTC. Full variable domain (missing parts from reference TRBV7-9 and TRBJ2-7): DTGVSQNPRHKITKRGQNVTFRCDPISEHNRLYWYRQTLGQGPEFLTYFQNEAQLEKSRLLSDRFSAERPKGSFSTLEIQRTEQGDSAMYLCASSFKGVRYYEQYFGPGTRLTVT.